The rows below give T cell receptor beta chains drawn from one sample of a study of blood T cell repertoires in COVID-19. Profiled with immunoSEQ multiplex PCR; TCRdb holds only in-frame clones, not every one. The top ten hold under 4% of the sample, which has approximately 270,000 clones, 87% seen once. Material for sequencing was peripheral blood. The receptor source for this set is a man aged 18 to 35 with active or convalescent COVID-19. CDR3s include the opening cysteine and the closing phenylalanine or tryptophan. The D gene is left open where the match is weak. Clone size is stated in some rows and not others, as once, few, many or a class when expanded.

NA	NA	TRBJ1-3	TRBV10-3	TGTGCCATCAGTGAGTCGCAACATCGGGGGAACACCATATATTTT	CAISESQHRGNTIYF
few	TRBD1	TRBJ1-5	TRBV2	TGTGCCAGCAGTTCATACGGGACAGCAAACAATCAGCCCCAGCATTTT	CASSSYGTANNQPQHF
NA	NA	TRBJ1-5	TRBV24-1	TGTGCCACCAGTGTTGGCAGGGAAAATCAGCCCCAGCATTTT	CATSVGRENQPQHF
few	NA	TRBJ1-1	TRBV15	TGTGCCACCAGCAAACCGGAGGGGCCGAACACTGAAGCTTTCTTT	CATSKPEGPNTEAFF
NA	TRBD1	TRBJ2-3	TRBV19	TGTGCCAGTAGTCCGGGACAGGGTTGGACAGATACGCAGTATTTT	CASSPGQGWTDTQYF
NA	TRBD2	TRBJ2-7	TRBV7-2	TGTGCCAGCAGCAGCGGCGGGAGCTCCTACGAGCAGTACTTC	CASSSGGSSYEQYF
NA	NA	TRBJ2-7	TRBV28	TGTGCCAGCAGTTCCGTGCGGGACGAGCAGTACTTC	CASSSVRDEQYF
NA	NA	TRBJ1-2	TRBV12-3/TRBV12-4	TGTGCCAGCATCGCGGGGGGATCGGATGGCTACACCTTC	CASIAGGSDGYTF
NA	NA	TRBJ1-2	TRBV13	TGTGCCAGCAGCTCCAGGGGTGTGTGGAACTATGGCTACACCTTC	CASSSRGVWNYGYTF
NA	NA	TRBJ2-6	TRBV28	TGTGCCAGCAGCCTCCCCGGGGACTCTGGGGCCAACGTCCTGACTTTC	CASSLPGDSGANVLTF
few	TRBD1	TRBJ1-1	TRBV18	TGTGCCAGCTCACCAGGGACAGACAGAAACACTGAAGCTTTCTTT	CASSPGTDRNTEAFF
NA	NA	TRBJ2-3	TRBV7-9	TGTGCCAGCAGCTTAGCGTTAAGGGAGCGTGGAGATACGCAGTATTTT	CASSLALRERGDTQYF
NA	NA	TRBJ1-1	TRBV18	TGTGCCAGCTCACTTGGGAGGGCGAACACTGAAGCTTTCTTT	CASSLGRANTEAFF
NA	NA	TRBJ1-2	TRBV29-1	TGCAGCGTTGGGGGAGGGGATAACTATGGCTACACCTTC	CSVGGGDNYGYTF
once	NA	TRBJ1-1	TRBV6-6	TGTGCCAGCAGTTACGGGCAGGTTAACACTGAAGCTTTCTTT	CASSYGQVNTEAFF
NA	NA	TRBJ1-1	TRBV5-6	TGTGCCAGCAGCAAACTGACGGGGAACACTGAAGCTTTCTTT	CASSKLTGNTEAFF
NA	NA	TRBJ1-6	TRBV7-9	TGTGCCAGCAGCCTTGATAATTCACCCCTCCACTTT	CASSLDNSPLHF
few	NA	TRBJ1-1	TRBV29-1	TGCAGCGGAAGACAGAACACTGAAGCTTTCTTT	CSGRQNTEAFF
once	TRBD1	TRBJ1-6	TRBV28	TGTGCCAGCAGTTTAGGGACAGGGGGCAATTCACCCCTCCACTTT	CASSLGTGGNSPLHF
NA	TRBD1	TRBJ1-2	TRBV27	TGTGCCAGCAGTTTAAGTTACAGGGGTGACTATGGCTACACCTTC	CASSLSYRGDYGYTF
NA	TRBD1	TRBJ2-5	TRBV5-1	TGCGCCAGCAGCATCGGGACAGGGGAAGAGACCCAGTACTTC	CASSIGTGEETQYF
NA	TRBD1	TRBJ1-1	TRBV2	TGTGCCAGCAGTGTGAGGGCAGGGGGCGTGAACACTGAAGCTTTCTTT	CASSVRAGGVNTEAFF